The 26 T cell receptor beta chains below all came from one sample that was sequenced in a study of cytomegalovirus exposure and HLA in healthy donors. PCR was performed using 60 Vbeta and 13 Jbeta primers. Method: immunoSEQ multiplex PCR; TCRdb's copy keeps in-frame clones and lacks some. Found here are 140,000 to 150,000 clones, more than 75% of them singletons; the top ten hold around 3%. Sequenced sample: PBMCs. These receptors all come from a female donor in good health and CMV-seronegative.

In its sample, this clone was seen once. The chain links TRBV7-9 to TRBJ1-4; D is possibly TRBD1 (6 bases). Deletions cut 1 base from V and 6 bases from J, with 12 bases between. Germline CDR1 SEHNR, CDR2 FQNEAQ (reference sequence). The CDR3 length is 15 residues. CDR3 bases: TGTGCCAGCAGCTTAGGGAGGGGGGGGGATGAAAAACTGTTTTTT. It encodes CASSLGRGGDEKLFF.

As for this clone: One end of the junction does not line up with germline, which may come from a read error. The V gene is TRBV20-1, the J gene TRBJ1-2, with no clear D. CDR3 length equals 10 residues. Germline CDR1 is DFQATT and CDR2 is SNEGSKA (reference sequence). CDR3 DNA sequence: TGCAGTGCCGGCGGCTATGGCTACCCCTTC. Translation gives CSAGGYGYPF.

The rearrangement uses TRBV11-2 and TRBJ2-7; 7 bases agree with TRBD2. This CDR3 is built from 17 residues. From germline, CDR1 is SGHAT and CDR2 FQNNGV. The V and J ends lost 4 bases and 3 bases, in that order; junction bases with no gene match: 15. As DNA, the CDR3 is TGTGCCAGCAGCTCGCACCGGGATAGCGGGCGCTTCTACGAGCAGTACTTC. It encodes CASSSHRDSGRFYEQYF.

This sequence joins TRBV7-2 and TRBJ1-6, with 9 bases aligning to TRBD1. The V segment lost 1 base and the J segment 10 bases; nucleotides outside the gene matches: 8. The CDR3 runs 16 residues. Looked up from germline, CDR1 is SGHTA and CDR2 is FQGNSA. The CDR3 bases are TGTGCCAGCAGCTTAGAGTCGTGGACAGGGGAATCACCCCTCCACTTT. It specifies CASSLESWTGESPLHF.

The chain couples TRBV7-8 to TRBJ1-2; 8 bases line up with TRBD1. V dropped 5 bases and J dropped 4; count of bases not matched to a gene: 15. This CDR3 comprises 17 residues. Germline V gene lookup returns CDR1 SGHVS and CDR2 FQNEAQ. CDR3: CASSAKRTGHPIYGYTF. The CDR3 DNA is TGTGCCAGCAGCGCCAAAAGGACAGGGCATCCAATCTATGGCTACACCTTC.

The chain has TRBV7-8 and TRBJ2-2; 10 positions agree with TRBD2. The CDR3 is 17 amino acids. With V trimmed by 1 base and J by 4 bases, 6 bases remained unmatched. The germline V gene encodes CDR1 SGHVS and CDR2 FQNEAQ. The CDR3 reads CASSLGSGRAGTGELFF. CDR3 in DNA: TGTGCCAGCAGCTTAGGGAGCGGGAGGGCGGGCACCGGGGAGCTGTTTTTT.

This chain links TRBV6-1 with TRBJ2-2; a weak D match, TRBD1 (6 bases). CDR1 is MNHNS and CDR2 is SASEGT in the germline V gene. V lost 8 bases, J lost 3 bases, and 13 bases lay in between. The CDR3 runs to 14 residues. CDR3: CASEGTGYTGELFF. The CDR3 nucleotides are TGTGCCAGCGAAGGAACAGGGTACACCGGGGAGCTGTTTTTT.

V is TRBV28 and J is TRBJ1-4; no definite D call. The CDR3 runs 14 residues. The V gene's germline CDR1 is MDHEN and CDR2 SYDVKM. V was shortened by 0 bases and J by 3 bases, with 5 bases between the two germline ends. The CDR3 DNA sequence: TGTGCCAGCAGTTTATGGGCAGCTAATGAAAAACTGTTTTTT. Protein sequence: CASSLWAANEKLFF. The full variable domain, with the rest looked up from reference TRBV28 and TRBJ1-4, is DVKVTQSSRYLVKRTGEKVFLECVQDMDHENMFWYRQDPGLGLRLIYFSYDVKMKEKGDIPEGYSVSREKKERFSLILESASTNQTSMYLCASSLWAANEKLFFGSGTQLSVL.

The chain couples TRBV27 to TRBJ1-1; possibly TRBD1 for D (5 bases). The CDR3 spans 16 residues. V was cut by 2 bases and J by 6 bases, with 19 bases left in between. Germline lookup yields CDR1 MNHEY and CDR2 SMNVEV (reference sequence). Here the CDR3 reads CASSLPPSRVVSEAFF. For the CDR3, the DNA is TGTGCCAGCAGTTTACCCCCAAGCAGGGTGGTCTCTGAAGCTTTCTTT.

The rearrangement joins TRBV5-6 to TRBJ2-3; no firm D call. V was cut by 5 bases and J by 2 bases, with 9 bases left in between. The germline V gene encodes CDR1 SGHDT and CDR2 YYEEEE. The CDR3 is 13 residues long. CDR3 sequence reads: CASSTGFTDTQYF. DNA for the CDR3: TGTGCCAGCAGTACCGGGTTCACAGATACGCAGTATTTT.

The chain recombines TRBV5-4 with TRBJ1-6; 8 bases match TRBD1. With 0 bases clipped from V and 10 bases from J, the junction kept 6 bases outside the gene matches. CDR1 SGHNT and CDR2 YYREEE come from the germline V gene (reference sequence). The CDR3 runs 15 residues. CDR3 nucleotides: TGTGCCAGCAGCTTGGGAGGACAGGGTGAATCACCCCTCCACTTT. This sequence encodes CASSLGGQGESPLHF.

This chain connects TRBV4-3 to TRBJ2-3; 8 nucleotides agree with TRBD2. This CDR3 comprises 14 residues. Looked up from germline, CDR1 is LGHNA and CDR2 is YSLEER. Unmatched junction bases numbered 10, after V lost 11 bases and J lost 3 bases. CDR3 DNA sequence: TGCGCCTCGGGGGGGGGCTTAGGAACAGATACGCAGTATTTT. Translating gives CASGGGLGTDTQYF.

The V and J genes are TRBV5-6 and TRBJ2-6, with 8 bases lining up with TRBD1. CDR1 is SGHDT and CDR2 is YYEEEE in the germline V gene. The V gene end was trimmed by 4 bases and the J gene end by 0 bases; junction bases not matched to a gene: 12. The CDR3 spans 19 residues. The CDR3 sequence: CASSVGKTGGYSGANVLTF. The CDR3 DNA follows: TGTGCCAGCAGCGTGGGGAAAACAGGGGGATACTCTGGGGCCAACGTCCTGACTTTC.

A note on this clone: At one end, the junction sequence differs from germline, possibly due to a read error. The chain recombines TRBV7-9 with TRBJ2-1, with TRBD2 identical over 10 bases. Germline CDR1 reads SEHNR; CDR2 reads FQNEAQ (reference sequence). This CDR3 contains 16 residues. CDR3 coding DNA: TGTTCCAGCAGCTTAGTGGGGCTAGCGGGAGAGAATGAGCAGTTCTTC. Translated, it gives CSSSLVGLAGENEQFF.

The chain combines TRBV5-1 with TRBJ2-5, with TRBD1 identical over 10 bases. CDR1 and CDR2 (germline): SGHRS, YFSETQ. There are 14 residues in the CDR3. The ends lost 0 bases at V and 11 bases at J; junction bases unmatched: 7. CDR3 DNA sequence: TGCGCCAGCAGCTTGGGACAGGGGGCCGAAGAGCAGTACTTC. This sequence encodes CASSLGQGAEEQYF.

V usage is TRBV7-9 and J usage is TRBJ1-2; 7 nucleotides agree with TRBD1. Trimming at V came to 6 bases and at J to 3 bases, leaving 4 bases not matched to a gene. The CDR3 covers 13 residues. Germline V gene sequence: CDR1 SEHNR, CDR2 FQNEAQ (reference sequence). The CDR3 DNA reads TGTGCCAGCAGTTCGGGACAGTACTATGGCTACACCTTC. Protein product: CASSSGQYYGYTF.

This CDR3 reads CASSVGSGDRVYEQYF. CDR3 bases: TGTGCCAGCAGCGTAGGTTCGGGGGACAGGGTCTACGAGCAGTACTTC. The V call is TRBV9, the J call TRBJ2-7, with 9 bases aligning to TRBD1. V was pared by 0 bases and J by 3 bases, with 7 bases of the junction left unmatched. The CDR3 covers 16 residues. Germline values: CDR1 SGDLS, CDR2 YYNGEE.

This chain joins TRBV14 and TRBJ1-5, with 7 bases identical to TRBD1. The CDR3 totals 11 residues. The V segment lost 9 bases and the J segment 5 bases; nucleotides outside the gene matches: 1. Germline lookup yields CDR1 SGHDN and CDR2 FVKESK. The CDR3 spells CARQGYQPQHF. CDR3 nucleotides: TGTGCCAGACAGGGGTATCAGCCCCAGCATTTT. Together with reference TRBV14 and TRBJ1-5, the CDR3 gives the full variable domain: EAGVTQFPSHSVIEKGQTVTLRCDPISGHDNLYWYRRVMGKEIKFLLHFVKESKQDESGMPNNRFLAERTGGTYSTLKVQPAELEDSGVYFCARQGYQPQHFGDGTRLSIL.

The rearrangement joins TRBV19 to TRBJ1-5; the match to TRBD1 covers 8 bases. Germline-derived CDR1 and CDR2 are LNHDA and SQIVND (reference sequence). The CDR3 is made up of 16 amino acids. V trimming: 3 bases; J trimming: 9 bases; junction bases outside the gene matches: 13. This chain's CDR3 is CASSIQGGQAIGPQHF. The CDR3 nucleotides are TGTGCCAGTAGTATTCAGGGGGGACAGGCCATAGGGCCCCAGCATTTT.

The table lists this clone with a count of one. The chain is built from TRBV27 and TRBJ2-7; possibly TRBD1 for D (6 bases). CDR1 and CDR2 (germline): MNHEY, SMNVEV (reference sequence). Trimming pared 2 bases from V and 0 bases from J, leaving 14 bases between. The CDR3 runs 16 residues. The CDR3 loop reads CASSLKGQFNSYEQYF. The CDR3 DNA sequence: TGTGCCAGCAGTTTAAAAGGACAGTTTAACTCCTACGAGCAGTACTTC.

The DNA for the CDR3 is TGTGCCAGCAGTCGCAAGGCTAGCGGGGGGGCCTATTTGGATGAGCAGTTCTTC. Encoded protein: CASSRKASGGAYLDEQFF. The V gene is TRBV27, the J gene TRBJ2-1, with 12 nucleotides matching TRBD2. The V and J ends lost 5 bases and 8 bases, in that order; junction bases with no gene match: 16. CDR3 length equals 18 residues. CDR1 is MNHEY, CDR2 SMNVEV, per germline (reference sequence).

This clone was counted only a few times. J is TRBJ2-1 and V is TRBV6-1, with 9 bases lining up with TRBD1. This CDR3 comprises 13 residues. Trimming cost V 8 bases and J 10 bases; bases outside gene matches: 9. Germline CDR1 reads MNHNS; CDR2 reads SASEGT. The CDR3 here is CASGQGWVREQFF. DNA for the CDR3: TGTGCCAGCGGACAGGGGTGGGTTCGCGAGCAGTTCTTC.

The V call is TRBV6-5, the J call TRBJ1-3, with 8 bases lining up with TRBD1. Germline CDR1 MNHEY, CDR2 SVGAGI. This CDR3 contains 15 residues. Trimming took 6 bases from V and 4 from J; bases not matched to a gene: 8. The CDR3 nucleotides are TGTGCCAGCAGGAAGCAGGGGGCTATAGGAAACACCATATATTTT. Its protein is CASRKQGAIGNTIYF.

The rearrangement uses TRBV29-1 and TRBJ1-2, with D perhaps TRBD1 (5 bases). The CDR3 is 12 amino acids. Germline V gene data show CDR1 as SQVTM and CDR2 as ANQGSEA. Trimming took off 7 bases at V and 8 bases at J, with 17 bases between the two ends. CDR3 sequence: CSGSSQGLGYTF. The CDR3 DNA reads as TGCAGCGGGTCATCCCAGGGCTTGGGCTACACCTTC.

This clone was seen a handful of times. The gene calls are TRBV5-1 and TRBJ2-3; possibly TRBD2 for D (5 bases). Germline V gene data show CDR1 as SGHRS and CDR2 as YFSETQ. The CDR3 runs 14 residues. V was cut by 4 bases and J by 0 bases, with 9 bases left in between. The chain's CDR3 is CASSVDSSTDTQYF. The CDR3 coding sequence is TGCGCCAGCAGCGTGGACTCTAGCACAGATACGCAGTATTTT.

J is TRBJ1-2 and V is TRBV7-9; possibly TRBD1 for D (6 bases). With 5 bases removed from V and 4 bases from J, the gap between germline ends came to 23 bases. Looked up from germline, CDR1 is SEHNR and CDR2 is FQNEAQ (reference sequence). The CDR3 contains 17 residues. This CDR3 reads CASSHPDRSKGGYGYTF. Written as DNA, the CDR3 is TGTGCCAGCAGCCATCCGGACAGATCGAAAGGCGGCTATGGCTACACCTTC.